This entry features one T cell receptor beta chain sequence. Per germline, CDR1 SGHDT and CDR2 YYEEEE. With 6 bases removed from V and 8 bases from J, the gap between germline ends came to 20 bases. The CDR3 is 14 residues long. These data belong to a study of T cell responses to AZD1222 COVID-19 vaccine. Repertoires were generated with immunoSEQ multiplex PCR, while TCRdb's copy carries only in-frame clones and drops some. This sample yields 130,000 to 150,000 clones, of which around nine tenths are seen a single time; around 2.8% belongs to the top ten. The sequence was obtained from an adult in good health. This chain links TRBV5-6 with TRBJ1-2; D unclear. Sequenced material: peripheral blood, taken on day 0 of MenACWY control vaccination. The CDR3 is CASKYVPETGGYTF. CDR3 sequence (DNA): TGTGCCAGCAAATACGTCCCCGAGACGGGCGGCTACACCTTC. Full variable domain (remainder filled in from reference TRBV5-6 and TRBJ1-2): DAGVTQSPTHLIKTRGQQVTLRCSPKSGHDTVSWYQQALGQGPQFIFQYYEEEERQRGNFPDRFSGHQFPNYSSELNVNALLLGDSALYLCASKYVPETGGYTFGSGTRLTVV.